This TCR beta chain was sequenced during a study of blood T cell repertoires in COVID-19. In the study overall: There were acute and convalescent COVID-19 samples, and they came from the United States, Italy and Spain. From T cells, B-cell-depleted T cells, or PBMCs came the material, which was cDNA or gDNA.

Trimming took 5 bases from V and 3 from J, leaving 11 bases between them. The germline gives CDR1 MDHEN, CDR2 SYDVKM. The CDR3 sequence is 13 residues long. Concerning this clone itself: In the same sample, other DNA sequences code for this CDR3.

Clones were sequenced by immunoSEQ multiplex PCR, and TCRdb holds only the in-frame ones, with some missing. The sample yields hundreds of thousands of clones, roughly 88% seen once. The sequenced sample was peripheral blood. The TCR comes from a woman aged 25 to 39 who had recovered from COVID-19. The chain uses TRBV28 and TRBJ2-7; tentatively, D is TRBD1 (6 bases). In nucleotides, the CDR3 is TGTGCCAGCAGTCCCGGACAGAGCTACGAGCAGTACTTC. Translation: CASSPGQSYEQYF. The variable domain in full, completed from reference TRBV28 and TRBJ2-7, reads DVKVTQSSRYLVKRTGEKVFLECVQDMDHENMFWYRQDPGLGLRLIYFSYDVKMKEKGDIPEGYSVSREKKERFSLILESASTNQTSMYLCASSPGQSYEQYFGPGTRLTVT.